These 2 T cell receptor beta chains were all obtained from the same sample, sequenced in a study of blood T cell repertoires in COVID-19. Produced via immunoSEQ multiplex PCR; TCRdb's table is partial and in-frame only. Among about 220,000 clones listed, approximately 80% were seen once. What was sequenced was peripheral blood. The receptors derive from a man aged 50 or older with active or convalescent COVID-19.

With regard to this clone: In the same sample, other DNA sequences code for this CDR3. The chain joins TRBV5-5 to TRBJ1-2; D is unclear. V lost 4 bases to trimming and J lost 0 bases, with 7 bases between them. In germline, CDR1 is SGHKS, CDR2 YYEKEE (reference sequence). The length of the CDR3 is 13 residues. The CDR3 sequence: CASSLGTNYGYTF. The CDR3 DNA is TGTGCCAGCAGCCTCGGGACTAACTATGGCTACACCTTC.

The chain employs TRBV3-1 (or the pseudogene TRBV3-2) and TRBJ1-4; weak D call: TRBD1 (5 bases). This CDR3 has 13 amino acids. Trimming cost V 3 bases and J 13 bases, with 15 bases left between them. Per the germline V gene, CDR1 is LGHDT and CDR2 is YNNKEL (reference sequence). For the CDR3, the DNA is TGTGCCAGCAGCCAGGGTGCGTGGGGGGGACTGTTTTTT. Encoded protein: CASSQGAWGGLFF.